The source of this T cell receptor (beta chain) is a study of blood T cell repertoires in COVID-19. Study background: The study drew acute and convalescent COVID-19 samples from the United States, Italy and Spain. T cells, B-cell-depleted T cells, or PBMCs supplied cDNA or gDNA.

Per the original methods: Researchers report that nucleated cell counts were estimated from reference gene primer amplification. TCRdb's table, derived via immunoSEQ multiplex PCR, lists solely in-frame clones and lacks some. D and trimming come from the DNA, and the V and J calls and clone size come from that table. The data contain hundreds of thousands of clones, roughly nine tenths of them seen just once; the ten biggest clones take up less than 9%. Enrollment of patients from Seattle took place during active infection, with longitudinal follow-up. The CDR3 sequence is 14 residues long. The germline V and J ends were trimmed by 0 bases and 6 bases, with 9 bases remaining between them. Germline CDR1 and CDR2: SGDLS and YYNGEE.

The sample taken for sequencing was peripheral blood. This sequence was found in a woman aged 45-65 years with COVID-19, enrolled during active disease. This rearrangement joins TRBV9 to TRBJ1-4; D perhaps matches TRBD1 (6 bases). CDR3 in amino acids: CASSVGQAHEKLFF. CDR3 bases: TGTGCCAGCAGCGTAGGACAGGCCCATGAAAAACTGTTTTTT.